The 21 T cell receptor beta chains presented below share a single source sample, sequenced in a study of identical twins. TCRdb ran MiXCR on the 5' RACE reads and lists one entry per CDR3 protein. Among a few hundred thousand distinct CDR3 sequences listed, 13% to 15% were seen once. The sample was also linked to a second study, of yellow fever vaccine responses in identical twins.

The source material was CD4+ T cells sorted from blood. The receptors here all came from a woman aged 18 to 35 in good health.

The V gene is TRBV12-3 or TRBV12-4, the J gene TRBJ2-2, with no clear D. The germline V and J ends were trimmed by 6 bases and 4 bases, with 9 bases remaining between them. The CDR3 loop spans 13 amino acids. This CDR3 is CASSRLATGELFF. The CDR3 nucleotides are TGTGCCAGCAGCAGACTCGCCACCGGGGAGCTGTTTTTT.

This clonotype was observed a few times. The rearrangement uses TRBV2 and TRBJ2-4, with D tentatively TRBD2 (5 bases). The CDR3 extends over 15 amino acids. CDR1 is SNHLY and CDR2 is FYNNEI in the germline V gene. With 3 bases removed from V and 8 bases from J, the gap between germline ends came to 17 bases. CDR3 protein: CASSDGGAFVDIQYF. The CDR3 DNA is TGTGCCAGCAGTGACGGAGGCGCATTTGTGGACATTCAGTACTTC.

This chain uses TRBV2 with TRBJ2-3; 11 nucleotides match TRBD2. The junction had 16 bases not matched to a gene; V was cut back by 8 bases and J by 0 bases. This CDR3 has 19 amino acids. Germline assignment: CDR1 SNHLY and CDR2 FYNNEI. The DNA for the CDR3 is TGTGCCAGCGGTCGCCAACGGGCTAGCGGGGGGCCTAGCACAGATACGCAGTATTTT. It is translated as CASGRQRASGGPSTDTQYF.

Only a few counts were recorded for this clonotype. The rearrangement uses TRBV4-1 and TRBJ2-5, with TRBD1 matching 11 bases. This CDR3 has 17 residues. The J segment lost 4 bases and the V segment lost 3 bases, leaving 10 bases of the junction unmatched. CDR1 and CDR2 (germline): MGHRA, YSYEKL. The CDR3 DNA is TGCGCCAGCAGCCAGACGCTCCCCGGGACAGGGGGAGAGACCCAGTACTTC. Residues: CASSQTLPGTGGETQYF.

At least ten counts were recorded for this clonotype. V usage is TRBV12-3 or TRBV12-4 and J usage is TRBJ2-1; 11 bases match TRBD2. Trimming removed 6 bases from V and 10 bases from J; junction bases left unmatched: 11. This CDR3 has 15 residues. Written as DNA, the CDR3 is TGTGCCAGCAGCCCGGGGGGGACTAGCGGCGGAGAGCAGTTCTTC. Residues: CASSPGGTSGGEQFF.

The chain recombines TRBV28 with TRBJ2-1; 8 bases line up with TRBD1. With 6 bases clipped from V and 9 bases from J, the junction kept 16 bases outside the gene matches. Germline V CDR1 and CDR2: MDHEN, SYDVKM. The CDR3 runs 16 residues. The CDR3 DNA reads TGTGCCAGCAGCCGACACGACAGGGGATATTATAGTGAGCAGTTCTTC. Translating it yields CASSRHDRGYYSEQFF. Variable domain in full (rest from reference TRBV28 and TRBJ2-1): DVKVTQSSRYLVKRTGEKVFLECVQDMDHENMFWYRQDPGLGLRLIYFSYDVKMKEKGDIPEGYSVSREKKERFSLILESASTNQTSMYLCASSRHDRGYYSEQFFGPGTRLTVL.

CDR3 loop: CATGPGLVGEQYF. The CDR3 nucleotides read TGTGCCACTGGGCCGGGACTAGTTGGTGAGCAGTACTTC. This chain connects TRBV24-1 to TRBJ2-7; 8 bases are a match to TRBD2. The CDR3 is 13 residues long. V was pared by 10 bases and J by 7 bases, with 11 bases of the junction left unmatched. Germline V gene data show CDR1 as KGHDR and CDR2 as SFDVKD.

Concerning this clonotype: A junction boundary mismatches the germline segment, possibly from a read error. J is TRBJ2-1 and V is TRBV5-1; D call uncertain. The germline gives CDR1 SGHRS, CDR2 YFSETQ. The CDR3 has 15 amino acids. The CDR3 nucleotides read TGCGCCAGCAGCTTGTTCGGAGAGCTTAGGGATGAGCGGTTCTTC. Translated: CASSLFGELRDERFF.

The gene calls are TRBV28 and TRBJ2-3; no firm D call. Germline-derived CDR1 and CDR2 are MDHEN and SYDVKM. The CDR3 runs 12 residues. Trimming took 10 bases from V and 1 from J, leaving 9 bases between them. CDR3 region: CATQVGTDTQYF. As DNA, the CDR3 is TGTGCCACCCAGGTCGGCACAGATACGCAGTATTTT.

The rearrangement links TRBV5-1 to TRBJ2-5; D call uncertain. The CDR3 runs to 15 residues. The germline V and J ends were trimmed by 2 bases and 3 bases, with 14 bases remaining between them. Looked up from germline, CDR1 is SGHRS and CDR2 is YFSETQ. CDR3 DNA sequence: TGCGCCAGCAGCTTAGTTAACTACCCAGAAGAGACCCAGTACTTC. This translates into CASSLVNYPEETQYF.

This clonotype has only a few counts. This sequence joins TRBV5-1 and TRBJ2-1; a weak D match, TRBD1 (6 bases). CDR1 and CDR2 (germline): SGHRS, YFSETQ. V gave up 4 bases and J gave up 7 bases, with 9 bases separating them. The CDR3 has 12 residues. The CDR3 here is CASSTTGNEQFF. DNA of the CDR3: TGCGCCAGCAGCACAACAGGGAATGAGCAGTTCTTC.

This clonotype showed up many times. This chain links TRBV12-3 or TRBV12-4 with TRBJ2-3; 9 bases are shared with TRBD1. The CDR3 covers 17 residues. V shed 0 bases and J 0 bases; nucleotides not matched to a gene: 4. CDR3 protein: CASSLAGQGISTDTQYF. The CDR3 DNA reads TGTGCCAGCAGTTTAGCCGGACAGGGGATTAGCACAGATACGCAGTATTTT.

This CDR3 is CASSEQREVYEQFF. DNA of the CDR3: TGCGCCAGCAGTGAGCAGCGGGAGGTATATGAGCAGTTCTTC. This sequence joins TRBV10-2 and TRBJ2-1; 9 nucleotides agree with TRBD2. V gave up 2 bases and J gave up 8 bases; unmatched junction bases: 4. The germline gives CDR1 WSHSY, CDR2 SAAADI. This CDR3 has 14 amino acids.

This chain uses TRBV3-1 with TRBJ1-1, with D possibly matching TRBD1 (6 bases). V was cut by 5 bases and J by 0 bases, with 13 bases left in between. The CDR3 is 15 amino acids. Germline V gene sequence: CDR1 LGHDT, CDR2 YNNKEL (reference sequence). CDR3 sequence: CASSKGGGLNTEAFF. CDR3 DNA sequence: TGTGCCAGCAGCAAGGGGGGGGGTCTGAACACTGAAGCTTTCTTT.

This clonotype was recorded a few times. The CDR3 loop is CASRPTGRGQETQYF. The DNA for the CDR3 is TGTGCCAGCAGGCCGACAGGGAGAGGTCAAGAGACCCAGTACTTC. The chain couples TRBV5-6 to TRBJ2-5; TRBD1 matches 7 bases. Germline CDR1 reads SGHDT; CDR2 reads YYEEEE. J gave up 2 bases and V 5 bases, and 9 bases lay outside the gene matches. The CDR3 consists of 15 residues.

This clonotype was seen more than once but under ten times. This sequence joins TRBV3-1 and TRBJ1-3; D call uncertain. V dropped 4 bases and J dropped 4 bases, with 8 bases sitting between them. The CDR3 runs to 13 residues. CDR1 and CDR2 (germline): LGHDT, YNNKEL (reference sequence). The chain's CDR3 is CASSRQGGNTIYF. The CDR3 nucleotides are TGTGCCAGCAGCCGGCAAGGAGGAAACACCATATATTTT.

The genes are TRBV7-2 and TRBJ1-5; 7 positions match TRBD1. The germline V gene encodes CDR1 SGHTA and CDR2 FQGNSA. V gave up 5 bases and J gave up 7 bases; unmatched junction bases: 8. This CDR3 comprises 14 residues. The CDR3 spells CASSRRQGEQPQHF. The CDR3 DNA is TGTGCCAGCAGCCGCAGACAGGGCGAACAGCCCCAGCATTTT.

This clonotype has a handful of counts. The V call is TRBV7-2, the J call TRBJ2-2; D gene uncertain. The CDR3 has 15 residues. Trimming removed 3 bases at V and 3 bases at J, with 11 bases between. The germline gives CDR1 SGHTA, CDR2 FQGNSA. The CDR3 DNA reads as TGTGCCAGCAGCTTTTACTACTCCTACACCGGGGAGCTGTTTTTT. Amino acid sequence: CASSFYYSYTGELFF.

This clonotype turned up a few times. V usage is TRBV6-1 and J usage is TRBJ1-6; D is ambiguous. Trimming removed 7 bases at V and 3 bases at J, with 13 bases between. The CDR3 contains 15 residues. The V gene's germline CDR1 is MNHNS and CDR2 SASEGT. Here the CDR3 reads CASTLREDYNSPLHF. CDR3 nucleotides: TGTGCCAGCACCCTAAGGGAGGACTATAATTCACCCCTCCACTTT.

This sequence joins TRBV3-1 and TRBJ2-1; 9 nucleotides line up with TRBD2. Germline V gene sequence: CDR1 LGHDT, CDR2 YNNKEL (reference sequence). Trimming removed 5 bases from V and 10 bases from J; junction bases left unmatched: 12. The CDR3 is 15 amino acids. The CDR3 sequence is CASSGSGRTTDEQFF. CDR3 nucleotides: TGTGCCAGCAGCGGGAGCGGGAGGACCACGGACGAGCAGTTCTTC.

The chain uses TRBV12-3 or TRBV12-4 and TRBJ1-4; D gene uncertain. Trimming took off 5 bases at V and 7 bases at J, with 17 bases between the two ends. This CDR3 is 15 amino acids long. Here the CDR3 DNA reads TGTGCCAGCAGTCCCTCCAGGTCTTGGGGTGAAAAACTGTTTTTT. It is translated as CASSPSRSWGEKLFF.